A single sample gave rise to the 14 T cell receptor beta chains below, sequenced in a study of T cell repertoires in cytomegalovirus infection. These receptors have no identified antigens. A single record per CDR3 protein comes from TCRdb applying MiXCR to the reads. The table lists fewer than 350,000 distinct CDR3 sequences, almost 30% of them singletons. Sequenced material: cultured PBMCs, taken from culture after CMV antigen stimulation. All receptors derive from a human donor in good health (CMV status not recorded). Some clones in this sample may be carry-over from other donors' samples.

This chain joins TRBV18 and TRBJ1-1; D ambiguous. Trimming took 8 bases from V and 4 from J, leaving 17 bases between them. CDR1 is KGHSH and CDR2 is LQKENI in the germline V gene. The CDR3 sequence is 14 residues long. The CDR3: CASAAEPTSTEAFF. The CDR3 coding sequence is TGTGCCAGCGCGGCAGAGCCCACGAGCACTGAAGCTTTCTTT.

The rearrangement uses TRBV7-2 and TRBJ2-1; D call uncertain. Germline assignment: CDR1 SGHTA and CDR2 FQGNSA. The CDR3 runs to 11 residues. V was clipped by 5 bases and J by 8 bases, with 7 bases between them. CDR3 nucleotides: TGTGCCAGCAGCGGGCGGTATGAGCAGTTCTTC. Translation gives CASSGRYEQFF.

The CDR3 loop is CASSESNQGRAFF. DNA for the CDR3: TGTGCCAGCAGTGAATCTAATCAGGGCAGAGCTTTCTTT. V gene TRBV25-1 combines with J gene TRBJ1-1; D perhaps matches TRBD1 (5 bases). The CDR3 has 13 amino acids. Trimming removed 1 base from V and 10 bases from J, with 13 bases in between. The germline V gene encodes CDR1 MGHDK and CDR2 SYGVNS.

In its sample, this clonotype was seen once. The junction does not match germline at one end; this may be a read error. CDR3 region: CASSRRDRGEALF. The CDR3 DNA sequence: TGTGCCAGCAGCCGCCGGGACAGGGGAGAAGCTTTATTT. This sequence joins TRBV3-1 and TRBJ1-1, with TRBD1 identical over 10 bases. Germline CDR1 and CDR2: LGHDT and YNNKEL (reference sequence). This CDR3 spans 13 amino acids.

This clonotype appeared a few times. The genes are TRBV12-5 and TRBJ1-2; D may be TRBD1 (6 bases). The CDR3 has 14 amino acids. Germline loops: CDR1 LGHNT, CDR2 FRNRAP. V gave up 0 bases and J gave up 6 bases, with 11 bases separating them. CDR3 nucleotide sequence: TGTGCTAGTGGTTTGGTAGGGGGGGTCGATGGCTACACCTTC. It yields the protein CASGLVGGVDGYTF.

The chain links TRBV20-1 to TRBJ2-7; D is uncertain. The CDR3 runs 14 residues. In germline, CDR1 is DFQATT, CDR2 SNEGSKA (reference sequence). With 1 base removed from V and 1 base from J, the gap between germline ends came to 11 bases. DNA of the CDR3: TGCAGTGCTAGAGTGACTTCTGATTCCTACGAGCAGTACTTC. This encodes CSARVTSDSYEQYF.

This rearrangement joins TRBV11-2 to TRBJ1-6; D perhaps matches TRBD1 (6 bases). This CDR3 has 15 residues. CDR1 is SGHAT, CDR2 FQNNGV, per germline. V was cut by 5 bases and J by 9 bases, with 17 bases left in between. This CDR3 reads CASSLTGSGGSPLHF. CDR3 nucleotide sequence: TGTGCCAGCAGCCTTACAGGGTCCGGGGGTTCACCCCTCCACTTT.

Many counts were recorded for this clonotype. The J gene is TRBJ1-5, the V gene TRBV7-6; no definite D call. Trimming cost V 5 bases and J 3 bases, with 8 bases left between them. This CDR3 has 13 residues. Per germline, CDR1 SGHVS and CDR2 FNYEAQ. Written as DNA, the CDR3 is TGTGCCAGCAGCACAGCCACCAATCAGCCCCAGCATTTT. This gives the protein CASSTATNQPQHF.

Only a few counts were recorded for this clonotype. The V call is TRBV12-3 or TRBV12-4, the J call TRBJ2-7; 7 nucleotides match TRBD2. Unmatched junction bases numbered 14, after V lost 5 bases and J lost 4 bases. This CDR3 has 16 amino acids. The CDR3 DNA follows: TGTGCCAGCAGTACCCCCCGGAGCGGGGCCTTTTACGAGCAGTACTTC. Residues: CASSTPRSGAFYEQYF.

This clonotype was observed many times. The V gene is TRBV7-2, the J gene TRBJ2-1; 10 bases align to TRBD2. Germline CDR1 and CDR2: SGHTA and FQGNSA. The CDR3 runs to 17 residues. Losses at the gene ends were 3 bases for V and 6 bases for J; bases not matched to a gene: 11. The DNA for the CDR3 is TGTGCCAGCAGCTTCCCCCTAGCGGGAGATTTGGGCAATGAGCAGTTCTTC. Protein: CASSFPLAGDLGNEQFF.

In its sample, this clonotype was seen many times. CDR3 protein: CASSYPAGRGSYNEQFF. CDR3 bases: TGTGCCAGCAGTTACCCGGCGGGCAGGGGGTCCTACAATGAGCAGTTCTTC. The chain is built from TRBV6-6 and TRBJ2-1, with 7 bases that match TRBD1. Per the germline V gene, CDR1 is MNHNY and CDR2 is SVGAGI (reference sequence). Unmatched junction bases numbered 8, after V lost 2 bases and J lost 1 base. CDR3 length: 17 residues.

This chain's CDR3 is CASSEVSGRYF. Here the CDR3 DNA reads TGTGCCAGCAGTGAGGTCAGCGGTCGGTACTTC. This rearrangement joins TRBV2 to TRBJ2-5; possibly TRBD2 for D (5 bases). The CDR3 consists of 11 residues. Trimming left V 3 bases short and J 13 bases short, with 12 bases between. CDR1 is SNHLY, CDR2 FYNNEI, per germline.

The sample holds many counts of this clonotype. This CDR3 is CASSAGQGLEKLFF. Written as DNA, the CDR3 is TGTGCCAGCAGCGCGGGACAGGGCCTTGAAAAACTGTTTTTT. The chain links TRBV9 to TRBJ1-4; TRBD1 matches at 9 bases. V lost 3 bases, J lost 7 bases, and 4 bases stayed unmatched. The CDR3 is 14 residues long. From germline, CDR1 is SGDLS and CDR2 YYNGEE.

This sequence joins TRBV3-1 and TRBJ1-2, with D maybe TRBD1 (6 bases). The CDR3 covers 15 residues. Trimming left V 0 bases short and J 4 bases short, with 12 bases between. CDR1 and CDR2 (germline): LGHDT, YNNKEL (reference sequence). The DNA of the CDR3 is TGTGCCAGCAGCCAAGAGGGGGGGGCTGGCTATGGCTACACCTTC. Protein sequence: CASSQEGGAGYGYTF.